One sample yielded the 19 T cell receptor beta chains listed below, sequenced in a study of T cells in Graves' hyperthyroidism and ophthalmopathy. RNA transcripts gave rise to amplified TCR beta CDR3 regions. HTBI primers were employed in a first-round RT-PCR of the TCR CDR3. TCRdb re-analysed the multiplex PCR reads in MiXCR, keeping a single row per CDR3 protein. This table holds 93,000 or so distinct CDR3 sequences, approximately 50% found once. Input material: blood. The receptor set was obtained from a man aged 40-50 years with Graves' hyperthyroidism.

Only a few counts were recorded for this clonotype. V gene TRBV9 combines with J gene TRBJ2-7, with 14 bases aligning to TRBD2. Germline V gene sequence: CDR1 SGDLS, CDR2 YYNGEE. After removal of 4 bases from V and 1 base from J, the junction contained 4 bases not matched to a gene. The CDR3 covers 16 residues. The CDR3 sequence is CASSPRLAGGSYEQYF. The CDR3 DNA sequence: TGTGCCAGCAGCCCCCGACTAGCGGGGGGGTCCTACGAGCAGTACTTC.

Turning to this clonotype: The missing conserved phenylalanine or tryptophan at the end of this CDR3 makes a read error likely. The V call is TRBV7-6, the J call TRBJ1-4; no firm D call. Trimming removed 2 bases from V and 2 bases from J, with 15 bases in between. Germline V lookup: CDR1 SGHVS, CDR2 FNYEAQ. The CDR3 length is 17 residues. In DNA, the CDR3 is TGTGCCAGCAGCTTAAGGGTGCAGTCCATGACTAATGAAAAACTGTTTTCT. The encoded protein is CASSLRVQSMTNEKLFS.

The genes are TRBV6-6 and TRBJ2-6; tentatively, D is TRBD1 or TRBD2 (6 bases each). This CDR3 has 16 amino acids. Germline lookup yields CDR1 MNHNY and CDR2 SVGAGI (reference sequence). V gave up 6 bases and J gave up 2 bases, with 14 bases separating them. This chain's CDR3 is CASRALGGPGANVLTF. CDR3 in DNA: TGTGCCAGCAGGGCCCTGGGGGGCCCTGGGGCCAACGTCCTGACTTTC.

This clonotype was picked up a small number of times. V and J are TRBV4-3 and TRBJ1-3, with D possibly TRBD1 on 5 matching bases. Per germline, CDR1 LGHNA and CDR2 YSLEER. This CDR3 has 16 amino acids. The V and J ends lost 3 bases and 4 bases respectively, with 16 bases between them. The CDR3 nucleotides read TGCGCCAGCAGCCAGGCCCGACGGGGGTCCGGAAACACCATATATTTT. The encoded protein is CASSQARRGSGNTIYF.

The chain recombines TRBV15 with TRBJ2-1; 9 nucleotides align to TRBD2. The germline V gene has CDR1 LNHNV and CDR2 YYDKDF (reference sequence). The CDR3 has 13 amino acids. After removal of 8 bases from V and 8 bases from J, the junction contained 7 bases not matched to a gene. The CDR3 nucleotides are TGTGCCACCGTTATAGCGGGAGTCCATGAGCAGTTCTTC. It translates to CATVIAGVHEQFF.

This clonotype turned up a few times. This chain links TRBV7-9 with TRBJ1-5, with no clear D. The CDR3 sequence is 16 residues long. Deletions cut 2 bases from V and 11 bases from J, with 22 bases between. Germline lookup yields CDR1 SEHNR and CDR2 FQNEAQ (reference sequence). The CDR3 nucleotides are TGTGCCAGCAGCTTAATGGGCTTCGAGGGTGGAAAGACCCAGCATTTT. Amino acids: CASSLMGFEGGKTQHF.

About this clonotype itself: This may come from a read error, since a much larger clone is one base off. This rearrangement joins TRBV5-8 to TRBJ2-3, with 11 nucleotides matching TRBD1. The CDR3 sequence is 17 residues long. Germline CDR1 is SGHTS and CDR2 is YDEGEE. This CDR3 is CANSSPGQGVFTDTQYF. CDR3 bases: TGTGCCAACAGCTCGCCGGGACAGGGGGTGTTCACAGATACGCAGTATTTT.

The rearrangement links TRBV7-4 to TRBJ2-5; D gene uncertain. Germline values: CDR1 SGHVT, CDR2 SQSDAQ. The CDR3 extends over 13 amino acids. Trimming took 4 bases from V and 5 from J, leaving 11 bases between them. In DNA form, the CDR3 reads TGTGCCAGCAGCTGGCAGGTTTCGGAGACCCAGTACTTC. It yields the protein CASSWQVSETQYF.

This clonotype occurred many times. The chain couples TRBV2 to TRBJ1-1; no definite D call. Trimming removed 2 bases at V and 3 bases at J, with 7 bases between. The CDR3 spans 13 residues. CDR1 and CDR2 (germline): SNHLY, FYNNEI. CDR3 sequence reads: CASSEKRYTEAFF. The CDR3 DNA reads as TGTGCCAGCAGTGAAAAAAGGTACACTGAAGCTTTCTTT.

This clonotype was counted at least ten times. The V and J genes are TRBV9 and TRBJ2-3; the match to TRBD2 covers 9 bases. From germline, CDR1 is SGDLS and CDR2 YYNGEE. The CDR3 covers 18 residues. V lost 1 base, J lost 0 bases, and 9 bases stayed unmatched. CDR3: CASSVRDSGGVSTDTQYF. CDR3 coding DNA: TGTGCCAGCAGCGTAAGGGATAGCGGGGGCGTTAGCACAGATACGCAGTATTTT. The full variable domain, in which reference TRBV9 and TRBJ2-3 provide the parts outside the CDR3, is DSGVTQTPKHLITATGQRVTLRCSPRSGDLSVYWYQQSLDQGLQFLIQYYNGEERAKGNILERFSAQQFPDLHSELNLSSLELGDSALYFCASSVRDSGGVSTDTQYFGPGTRLTVL.

The chain joins TRBV9 to TRBJ2-5, with TRBD2 matching over 14 bases. Trimming took 0 bases from V and 4 from J; bases not matched to a gene: 2. This CDR3 is built from 16 residues. From germline, CDR1 is SGDLS and CDR2 YYNGEE. The CDR3 nucleotides are TGTGCCAGCAGCGTAGGACTAGCGGGGGGGGGAGAGACCCAGTACTTC. Protein product: CASSVGLAGGGETQYF. The full variable domain, with the rest looked up from reference TRBV9 and TRBJ2-5, is DSGVTQTPKHLITATGQRVTLRCSPRSGDLSVYWYQQSLDQGLQFLIQYYNGEERAKGNILERFSAQQFPDLHSELNLSSLELGDSALYFCASSVGLAGGGETQYFGPGTRLLVL.

The chain uses TRBV10-3 and TRBJ1-4; TRBD1 agrees at 7 bases. V lost 6 bases to trimming and J lost 6 bases; unmatched junction nucleotides: 7. The CDR3 consists of 14 residues. CDR1 and CDR2 (germline): ENHRY, SYGVKD. The CDR3 here is CAIRGRQGYEKLFF. In DNA form, the CDR3 reads TGTGCCATCAGGGGGAGACAGGGTTATGAAAAACTGTTTTTT.

To note about this clonotype: This likely comes from a read error, as the CDR3 has no conserved phenylalanine or tryptophan at its end. CDR3 sequence reads: CASSLGQAETQYS. CDR3 bases: TGTGCCAGCTCACTGGGCCAAGCCGAGACCCAGTACTCC. The chain couples TRBV5-4 to TRBJ2-5; D is ambiguous. There are 13 residues in the CDR3. V dropped 7 bases and J dropped 5 bases, with 15 bases sitting between them. Germline values: CDR1 SGHNT, CDR2 YYREEE (reference sequence).

This clonotype has at least ten counts. V is TRBV5-8 and J is TRBJ1-3; no definite D call. The CDR3 spans 15 residues. Trimming took 4 bases from V and 0 from J, leaving 11 bases between them. CDR1 and CDR2 (germline): SGHTS, YDEGEE. The CDR3 loop reads CASSPTGSSGNTIYF. The CDR3 DNA reads as TGTGCCAGCAGCCCGACCGGGAGCTCTGGAAACACCATATATTTT.

This clonotype was observed at least ten times. Here the CDR3 reads CSARKQGPTDTQYF. CDR3 DNA sequence: TGCAGTGCGAGAAAACAGGGACCCACAGATACGCAGTATTTT. V usage is TRBV20-1 and J usage is TRBJ2-3; tentative D call: TRBD1 (6 bases). The germline V gene has CDR1 DFQATT and CDR2 SNEGSKA (reference sequence). Trimming left V 6 bases short and J 2 bases short, with 15 bases between. This CDR3 spans 14 amino acids.

In this sample, this clonotype turned up many times. V usage is TRBV25-1 and J usage is TRBJ1-6; the D gene is possibly TRBD1 (6 bases). CDR3 size: 12 residues. The V end lost 6 bases, the J end lost 9 bases, and 9 bases lay between the germline ends. The germline V gene encodes CDR1 MGHDK and CDR2 SYGVNS. CDR3: CASRDSGSPLHF. The CDR3, as DNA: TGTGCCAGCAGGGACAGTGGTTCACCCCTCCACTTT.

The table lists this clonotype with a count of one. In nucleotides, the CDR3 is TGTGCCACCAGCGTGCCAGTCTCTGGGGCCAACGTCCTGACTTTC. Translating gives CATSVPVSGANVLTF. The rearrangement uses TRBV15 and TRBJ2-6, with unresolved D. V was cut by 5 bases and J by 0 bases, with 8 bases left in between. The CDR3 spans 15 residues. CDR1 LNHNV and CDR2 YYDKDF come from the germline V gene (reference sequence).

This clonotype was observed at least ten times. The chain has TRBV19 and TRBJ2-7, with D perhaps TRBD1 or TRBD2 (6 bases each). V dropped 5 bases and J dropped 7 bases, with 15 bases sitting between them. This CDR3 has 13 amino acids. Germline CDR1 and CDR2: LNHDA and SQIVND (reference sequence). DNA of the CDR3: TGTGCCAGTAGTCTCGGGGGCCCAGGGGAGCAGTACTTC. Protein: CASSLGGPGEQYF.

This clonotype was counted at least ten times. This rearrangement joins TRBV27 to TRBJ1-1; TRBD1 matches 8 bases. The CDR3 has 15 amino acids. V lost 5 bases and J lost 5; bases outside the gene matches: 10. Germline CDR1 and CDR2: MNHEY and SMNVEV (reference sequence). Here the CDR3 DNA reads TGTGCCAGCAGTCCCTTTCGGACAGGGATGACTGAAGCTTTCTTT. As protein: CASSPFRTGMTEAFF.